This T cell receptor beta chain is drawn from a study of blood T cell repertoires in COVID-19. Study overall: Researchers got acute and convalescent COVID-19 samples from the United States, Italy and Spain. Sample material is recorded as cDNA or gDNA derived from T cells, B-cell-depleted T cells, or PBMCs.

In the original workflow: By means of reference gene primer amplification, nucleated cell counts were estimated. Produced via immunoSEQ multiplex PCR; TCRdb's table is partial and in-frame only. That table gives V, J and clone size, and the DNA gave D and trimming. The sample lists tens of thousands of clones; approximately 85% were seen once. This clone was detected ten times or more. Trimming left V 0 bases short and J 6 bases short, with 15 bases between. The germline CDR1 and CDR2 sequences are MNHNS and SASEGT. The CDR3 spans 15 residues. V is TRBV6-1 and J is TRBJ2-7; D might be TRBD1 (6 bases). Sequencing input: peripheral blood. The receptor comes from a human donor in a cohort sampled during active COVID-19. The CDR3 here is CASSEALEGVSEQYF. CDR3 bases: TGTGCCAGCAGTGAAGCGCTTGAGGGGGTGAGCGAGCAGTACTTC.